This T cell receptor beta chain emerged from a study of T cell responses to AZD1222 COVID-19 vaccine. Repertoires were generated with immunoSEQ multiplex PCR, while TCRdb's copy carries only in-frame clones and drops some. Among about 130,000 clones listed, approximately 92% were seen once. Germline loops: CDR1 LNHDA, CDR2 SQIVND (reference sequence). The length of the CDR3 is 12 residues. The V gene end was trimmed by 8 bases and the J gene end by 10 bases; junction bases not matched to a gene: 5. The rearrangement joins TRBV19 to TRBJ1-6; 7 bases line up with TRBD1. This clonotype originated in an adult who received the AZD1222 COVID-19 vaccine. The sequences come from peripheral blood, collected 28 days after the second AZD1222 dose. The CDR3 region is CASRGQASPLHF. DNA of the CDR3: TGTGCCAGTCGCGGACAGGCGTCACCCCTCCACTTT.